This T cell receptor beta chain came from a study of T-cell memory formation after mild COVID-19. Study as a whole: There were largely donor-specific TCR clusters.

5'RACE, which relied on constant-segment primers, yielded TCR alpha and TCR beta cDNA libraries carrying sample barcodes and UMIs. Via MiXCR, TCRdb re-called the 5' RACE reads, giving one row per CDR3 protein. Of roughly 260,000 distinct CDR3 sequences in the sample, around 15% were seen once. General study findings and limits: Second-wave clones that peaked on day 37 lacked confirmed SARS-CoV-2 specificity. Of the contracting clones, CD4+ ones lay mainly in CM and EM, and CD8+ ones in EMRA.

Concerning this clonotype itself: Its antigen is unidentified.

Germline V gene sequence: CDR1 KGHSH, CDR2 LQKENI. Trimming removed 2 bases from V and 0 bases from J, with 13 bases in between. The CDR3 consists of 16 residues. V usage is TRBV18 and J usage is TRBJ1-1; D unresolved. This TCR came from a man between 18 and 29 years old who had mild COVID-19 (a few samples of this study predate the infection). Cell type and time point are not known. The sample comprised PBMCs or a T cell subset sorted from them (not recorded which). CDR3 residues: CASSPNGLSVNTEAFF. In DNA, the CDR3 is TGTGCCAGCTCACCAAACGGGTTGTCCGTGAACACTGAAGCTTTCTTT.